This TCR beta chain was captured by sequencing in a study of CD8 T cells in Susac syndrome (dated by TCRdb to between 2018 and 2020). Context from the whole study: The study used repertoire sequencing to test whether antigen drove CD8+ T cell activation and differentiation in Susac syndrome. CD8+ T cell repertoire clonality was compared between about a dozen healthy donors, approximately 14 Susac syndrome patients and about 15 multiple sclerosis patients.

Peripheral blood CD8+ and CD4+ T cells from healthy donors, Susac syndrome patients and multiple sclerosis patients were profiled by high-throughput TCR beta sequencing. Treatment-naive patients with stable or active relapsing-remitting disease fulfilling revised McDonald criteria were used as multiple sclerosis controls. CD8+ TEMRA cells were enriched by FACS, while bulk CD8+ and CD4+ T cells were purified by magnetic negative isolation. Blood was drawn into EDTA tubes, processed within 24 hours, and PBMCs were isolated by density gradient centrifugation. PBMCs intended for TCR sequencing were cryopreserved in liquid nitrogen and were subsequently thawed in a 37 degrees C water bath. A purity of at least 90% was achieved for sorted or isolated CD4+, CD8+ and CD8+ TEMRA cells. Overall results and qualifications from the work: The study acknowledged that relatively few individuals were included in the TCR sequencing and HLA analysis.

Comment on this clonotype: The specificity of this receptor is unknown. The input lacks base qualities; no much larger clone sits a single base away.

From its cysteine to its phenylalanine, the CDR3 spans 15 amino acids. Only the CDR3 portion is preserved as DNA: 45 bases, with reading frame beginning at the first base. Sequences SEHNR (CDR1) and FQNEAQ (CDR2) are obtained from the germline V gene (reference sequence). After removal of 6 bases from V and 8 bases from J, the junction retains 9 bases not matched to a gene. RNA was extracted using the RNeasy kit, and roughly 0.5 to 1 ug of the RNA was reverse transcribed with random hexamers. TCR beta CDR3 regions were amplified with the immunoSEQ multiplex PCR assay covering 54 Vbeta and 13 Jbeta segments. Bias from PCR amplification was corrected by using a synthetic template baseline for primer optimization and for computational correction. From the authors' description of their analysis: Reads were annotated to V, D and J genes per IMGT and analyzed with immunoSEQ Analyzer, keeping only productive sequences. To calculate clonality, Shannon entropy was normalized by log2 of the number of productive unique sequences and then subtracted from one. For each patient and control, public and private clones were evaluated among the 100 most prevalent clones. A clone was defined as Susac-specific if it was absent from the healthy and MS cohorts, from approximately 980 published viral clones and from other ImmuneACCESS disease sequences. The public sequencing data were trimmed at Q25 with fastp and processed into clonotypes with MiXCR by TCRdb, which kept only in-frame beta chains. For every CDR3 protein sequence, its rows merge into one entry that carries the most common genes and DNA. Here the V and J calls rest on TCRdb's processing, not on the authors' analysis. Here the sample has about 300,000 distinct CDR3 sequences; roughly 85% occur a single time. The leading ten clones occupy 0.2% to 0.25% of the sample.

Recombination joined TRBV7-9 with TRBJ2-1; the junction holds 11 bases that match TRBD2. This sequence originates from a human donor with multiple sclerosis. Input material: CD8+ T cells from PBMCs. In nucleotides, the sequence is TGTGCCAGCAGACAAACTAGCGGGAGATCGGATGAGCAGTTCTTC. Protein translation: CASRQTSGRSDEQFF. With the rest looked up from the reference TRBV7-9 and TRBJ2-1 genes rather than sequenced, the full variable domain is DTGVSQNPRHKITKRGQNVTFRCDPISEHNRLYWYRQTLGQGPEFLTYFQNEAQLEKSRLLSDRFSAERPKGSFSTLEIQRTEQGDSAMYLCASRQTSGRSDEQFFGPGTRLTVL.